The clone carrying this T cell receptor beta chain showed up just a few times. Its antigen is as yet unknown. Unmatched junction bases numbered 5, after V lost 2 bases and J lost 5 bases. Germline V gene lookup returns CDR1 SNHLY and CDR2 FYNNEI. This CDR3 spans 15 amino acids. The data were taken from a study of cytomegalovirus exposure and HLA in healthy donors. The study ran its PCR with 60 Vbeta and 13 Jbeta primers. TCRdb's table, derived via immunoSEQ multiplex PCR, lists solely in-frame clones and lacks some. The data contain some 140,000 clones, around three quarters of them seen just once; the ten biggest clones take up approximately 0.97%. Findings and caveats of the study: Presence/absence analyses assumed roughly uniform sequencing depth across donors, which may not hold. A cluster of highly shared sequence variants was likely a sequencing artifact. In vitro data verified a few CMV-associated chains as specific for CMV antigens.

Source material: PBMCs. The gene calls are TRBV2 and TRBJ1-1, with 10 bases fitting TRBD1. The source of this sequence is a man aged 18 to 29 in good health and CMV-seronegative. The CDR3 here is CASSESGQGYTEAFF. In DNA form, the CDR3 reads TGTGCCAGCAGTGAATCGGGACAGGGGTATACTGAAGCTTTCTTT.